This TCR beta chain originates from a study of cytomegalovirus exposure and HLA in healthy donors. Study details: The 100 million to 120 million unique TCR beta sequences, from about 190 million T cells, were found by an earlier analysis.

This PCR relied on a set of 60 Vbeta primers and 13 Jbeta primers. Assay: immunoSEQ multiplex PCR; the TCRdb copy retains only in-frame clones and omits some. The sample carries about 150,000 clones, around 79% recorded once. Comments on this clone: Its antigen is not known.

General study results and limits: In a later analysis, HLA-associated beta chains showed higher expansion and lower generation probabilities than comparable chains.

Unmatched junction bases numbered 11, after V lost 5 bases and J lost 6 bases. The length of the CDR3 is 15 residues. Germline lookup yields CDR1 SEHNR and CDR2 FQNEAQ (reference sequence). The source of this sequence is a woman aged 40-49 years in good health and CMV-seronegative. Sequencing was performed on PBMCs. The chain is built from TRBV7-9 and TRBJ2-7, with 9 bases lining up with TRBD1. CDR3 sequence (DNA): TGTGCCAGCAGCACCCGTTTACAGGGGGCGGGCGAGCAGTACTTC. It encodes CASSTRLQGAGEQYF.